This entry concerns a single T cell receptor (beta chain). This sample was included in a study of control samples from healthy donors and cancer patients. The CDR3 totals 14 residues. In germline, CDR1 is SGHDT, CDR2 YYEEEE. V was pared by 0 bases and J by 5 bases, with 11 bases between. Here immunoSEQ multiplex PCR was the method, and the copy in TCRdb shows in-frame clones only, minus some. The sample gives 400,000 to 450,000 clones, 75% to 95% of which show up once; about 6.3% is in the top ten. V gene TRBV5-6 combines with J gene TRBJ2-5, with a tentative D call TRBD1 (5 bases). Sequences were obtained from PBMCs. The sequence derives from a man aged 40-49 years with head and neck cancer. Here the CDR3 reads CASSLETGLETQYF. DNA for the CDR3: TGTGCCAGCAGCTTGGAAACAGGATTGGAGACCCAGTACTTC.